This TCR beta chain was sequenced during a study of early T cells in non-severe SARS-CoV-2 infection. The study, taken as a whole, reports: Matching with VDJdb favored anti-spike CD8 responses (missing private and CD4 specificities).

This clonotype was recorded a few times. Its antigen is undetermined. TCRdb reprocessed the 5' RACE reads with MiXCR, giving one entry per CDR3 protein. Here the sample spans about 61,000 distinct CDR3 sequences, 7.5% to 10% being singletons. Trimming stripped 2 bases from V and 3 bases from J, with 4 bases between. Germline-derived CDR1 and CDR2 are SGHNT and YYREEE (reference sequence). The CDR3 contains 12 residues. Sequenced sample: whole blood. The sequence derives from an adult who was a healthcare worker with PCR-confirmed SARS-CoV-2 infection or an uninfected control (not recorded which). The chain combines TRBV5-4 with TRBJ2-3; D unclear. In nucleotides, the CDR3 is TGTGCCAGCAGCTTCGGAACAGATACGCAGTATTTT. Its translation is CASSFGTDTQYF.